The clone carrying this TCR beta chain was seen just once. CDR1 is MNHEY, CDR2 SVGEGT, per germline. Trimming pared 5 bases from V and 0 bases from J, leaving 11 bases between. The CDR3 runs 14 residues. The data were taken from a study of T cells in Graves' hyperthyroidism and ophthalmopathy. Amplification yielded TCR beta CDR3 regions, with RNA transcripts as the source. HTBI primers drove first-round RT-PCR of the TCR CDR3. TCRdb ran MiXCR on the multiplex PCR reads and lists one entry per CDR3 protein. The table includes about 280,000 distinct CDR3 sequences, 25% to 30% detected once. This sequence joins TRBV6-2 or TRBV6-3 and TRBJ2-7; D is possibly TRBD1 (6 bases). Material: blood. The receptor comes from a man aged 40-49 years with Graves' hyperthyroidism that later progressed to Graves' ophthalmopathy. DNA for the CDR3: TGTGCCAGCAGTCACTGGACAGCCTCCTACGAGCAGTACTTC. Its protein is CASSHWTASYEQYF.